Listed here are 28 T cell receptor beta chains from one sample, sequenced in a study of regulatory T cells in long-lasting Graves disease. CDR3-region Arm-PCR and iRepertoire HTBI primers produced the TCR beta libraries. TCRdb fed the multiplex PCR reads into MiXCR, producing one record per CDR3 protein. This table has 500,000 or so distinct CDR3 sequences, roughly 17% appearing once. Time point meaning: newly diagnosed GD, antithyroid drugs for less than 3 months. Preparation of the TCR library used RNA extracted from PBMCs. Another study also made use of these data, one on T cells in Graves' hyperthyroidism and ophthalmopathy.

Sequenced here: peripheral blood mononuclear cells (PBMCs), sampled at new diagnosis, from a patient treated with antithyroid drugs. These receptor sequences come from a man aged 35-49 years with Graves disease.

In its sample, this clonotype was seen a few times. CDR3 bases: TGTGCCAGCAGTTACGCAGGACAGGGTCGGACTGAAGCTTTCTTT. Protein sequence: CASSYAGQGRTEAFF. The gene calls are TRBV6-4 and TRBJ1-1; 8 positions agree with TRBD1. The CDR3 covers 15 residues. The V and J ends lost 5 bases and 5 bases, in that order; junction bases with no gene match: 10. CDR1 MRHNA and CDR2 SNTAGT come from the germline V gene.

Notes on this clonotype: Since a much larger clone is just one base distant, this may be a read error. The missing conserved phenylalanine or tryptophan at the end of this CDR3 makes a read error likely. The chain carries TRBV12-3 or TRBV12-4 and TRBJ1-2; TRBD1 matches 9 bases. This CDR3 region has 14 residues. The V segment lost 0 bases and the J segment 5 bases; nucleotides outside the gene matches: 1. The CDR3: CASSLAGQGYGYTS. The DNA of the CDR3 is TGTGCCAGCAGTTTAGCAGGACAGGGGTATGGCTACACCTCC.

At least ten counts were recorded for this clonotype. The CDR3 spells CSARDGGTTYNEQFF. The DNA of the CDR3 is TGCAGTGCTAGAGATGGGGGGACCACCTACAATGAGCAGTTCTTC. The gene calls are TRBV20-1 and TRBJ2-1; the D gene is possibly TRBD2 (6 bases). Between the trimmed V and J ends, which lost 0 bases and 2 bases, there was a span of 11 bases. CDR1 is DFQATT and CDR2 is SNEGSKA in the germline V gene (reference sequence). This CDR3 is 15 amino acids long.

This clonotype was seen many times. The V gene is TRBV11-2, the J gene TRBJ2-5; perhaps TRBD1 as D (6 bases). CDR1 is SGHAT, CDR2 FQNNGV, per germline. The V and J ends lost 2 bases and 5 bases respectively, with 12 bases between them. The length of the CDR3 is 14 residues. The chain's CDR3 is CASSLQGSGETQYF. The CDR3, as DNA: TGTGCCAGCAGCTTACAGGGGTCCGGGGAGACCCAGTACTTC.

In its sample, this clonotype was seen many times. CDR3 residues: CASSYRWGAKNIQYF. The CDR3 bases are TGTGCCAGCAGCTACCGGTGGGGAGCCAAAAACATTCAGTACTTC. The chain couples TRBV7-9 to TRBJ2-4, with D unclear. The CDR3 extends over 15 amino acids. With 4 bases removed from V and 0 bases from J, the gap between germline ends came to 10 bases. CDR1 is SEHNR, CDR2 FQNEAQ, per germline (reference sequence).

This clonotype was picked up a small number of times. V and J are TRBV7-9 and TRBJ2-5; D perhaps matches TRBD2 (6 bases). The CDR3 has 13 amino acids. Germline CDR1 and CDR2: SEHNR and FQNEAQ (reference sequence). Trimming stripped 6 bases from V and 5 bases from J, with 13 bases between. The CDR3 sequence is CASRSGAPETQYF. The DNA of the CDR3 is TGTGCCAGCAGATCGGGAGCGCCGGAGACCCAGTACTTC.

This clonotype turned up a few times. The CDR3 region is CATSRDWAGSYNEQFF. CDR3 DNA sequence: TGTGCCACCAGCAGAGATTGGGCGGGCTCCTACAATGAGCAGTTCTTC. The chain uses TRBV15 and TRBJ2-1, with D possibly being TRBD2 (5 bases). V gave up 0 bases and J gave up 0 bases, with 9 bases separating them. Germline V gene sequence: CDR1 LNHNV, CDR2 YYDKDF (reference sequence). This CDR3 contains 16 residues.

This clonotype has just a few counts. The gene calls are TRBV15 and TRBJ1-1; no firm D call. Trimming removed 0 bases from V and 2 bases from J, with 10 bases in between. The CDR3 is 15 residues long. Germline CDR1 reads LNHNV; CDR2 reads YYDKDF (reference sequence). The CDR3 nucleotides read TGTGCCACCAGCAGAGATTTTGCCCCCAACACTGAAGCTTTCTTT. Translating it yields CATSRDFAPNTEAFF. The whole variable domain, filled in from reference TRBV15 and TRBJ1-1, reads DAMVIQNPRYQVTQFGKPVTLSCSQTLNHNVMYWYQQKSSQAPKLLFHYYDKDFNNEADTPDNFQSRRPNTSFCFLDIRSPGLGDTAMYLCATSRDFAPNTEAFFGQGTRLTVV.

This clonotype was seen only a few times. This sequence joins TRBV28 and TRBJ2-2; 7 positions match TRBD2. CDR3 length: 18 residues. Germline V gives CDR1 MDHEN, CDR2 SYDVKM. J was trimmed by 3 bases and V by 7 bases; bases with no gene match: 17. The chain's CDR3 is CASTHARGDYRYTGELFF. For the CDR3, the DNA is TGTGCCAGCACCCACGCCCGGGGGGACTATAGATACACCGGGGAGCTGTTTTTT.

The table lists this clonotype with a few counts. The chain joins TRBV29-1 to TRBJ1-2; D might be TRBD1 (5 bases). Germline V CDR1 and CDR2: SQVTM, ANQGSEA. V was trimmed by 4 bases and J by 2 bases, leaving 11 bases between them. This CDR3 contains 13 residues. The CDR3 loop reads CSVVSAGNYGYTF. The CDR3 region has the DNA TGCAGCGTTGTAAGTGCAGGGAACTATGGCTACACCTTC.

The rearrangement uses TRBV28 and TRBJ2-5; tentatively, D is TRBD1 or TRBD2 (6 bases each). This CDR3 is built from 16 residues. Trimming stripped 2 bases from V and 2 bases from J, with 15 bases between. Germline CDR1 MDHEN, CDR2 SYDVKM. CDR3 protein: CASSLRVGGGQETQYF. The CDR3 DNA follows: TGTGCCAGCAGTTTAAGAGTGGGGGGCGGTCAAGAGACCCAGTACTTC.

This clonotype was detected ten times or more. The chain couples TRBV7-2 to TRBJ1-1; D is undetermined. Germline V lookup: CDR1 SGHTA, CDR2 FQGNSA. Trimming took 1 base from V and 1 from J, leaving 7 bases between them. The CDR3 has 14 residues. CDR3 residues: CASSLVGANTEAFF. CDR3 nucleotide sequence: TGTGCCAGCAGCTTAGTAGGAGCGAACACTGAAGCTTTCTTT.

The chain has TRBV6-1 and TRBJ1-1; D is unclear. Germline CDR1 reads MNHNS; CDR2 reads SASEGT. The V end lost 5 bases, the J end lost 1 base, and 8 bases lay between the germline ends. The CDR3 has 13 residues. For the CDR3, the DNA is TGTGCCAGCAGTCCAGTTGAGAACACTGAAGCTTTCTTT. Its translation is CASSPVENTEAFF.

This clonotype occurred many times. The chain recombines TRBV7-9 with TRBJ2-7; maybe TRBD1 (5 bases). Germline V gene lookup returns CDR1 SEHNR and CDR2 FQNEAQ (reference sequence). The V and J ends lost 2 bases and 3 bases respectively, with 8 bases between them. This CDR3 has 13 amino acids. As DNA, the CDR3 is TGTGCCAGCAGCTTATACCAGGGCTACGAGCAGTACTTC. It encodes CASSLYQGYEQYF.

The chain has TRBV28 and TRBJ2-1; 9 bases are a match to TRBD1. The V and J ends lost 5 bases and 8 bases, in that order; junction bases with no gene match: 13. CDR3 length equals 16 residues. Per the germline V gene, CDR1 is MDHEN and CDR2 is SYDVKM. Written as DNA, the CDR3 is TGTGCCAGCAGTGGGGGGATGACAGGGGGAATCCATGAGCAGTTCTTC. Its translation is CASSGGMTGGIHEQFF. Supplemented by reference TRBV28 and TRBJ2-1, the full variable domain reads DVKVTQSSRYLVKRTGEKVFLECVQDMDHENMFWYRQDPGLGLRLIYFSYDVKMKEKGDIPEGYSVSREKKERFSLILESASTNQTSMYLCASSGGMTGGIHEQFFGPGTRLTVL.

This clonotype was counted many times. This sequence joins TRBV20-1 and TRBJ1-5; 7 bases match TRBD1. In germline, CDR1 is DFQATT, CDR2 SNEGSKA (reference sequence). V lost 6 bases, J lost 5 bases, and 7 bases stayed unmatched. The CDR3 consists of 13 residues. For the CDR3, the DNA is TGCAGTGCGGCCGGGACAGCTGATCAGCCCCAGCATTTT. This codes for CSAAGTADQPQHF.

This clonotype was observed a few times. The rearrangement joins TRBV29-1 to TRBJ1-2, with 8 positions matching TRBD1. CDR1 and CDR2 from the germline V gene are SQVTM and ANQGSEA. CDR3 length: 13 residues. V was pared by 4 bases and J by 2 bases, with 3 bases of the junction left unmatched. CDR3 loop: CSVATGENYGYTF. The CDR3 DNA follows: TGCAGCGTTGCGACAGGGGAGAACTATGGCTACACCTTC.

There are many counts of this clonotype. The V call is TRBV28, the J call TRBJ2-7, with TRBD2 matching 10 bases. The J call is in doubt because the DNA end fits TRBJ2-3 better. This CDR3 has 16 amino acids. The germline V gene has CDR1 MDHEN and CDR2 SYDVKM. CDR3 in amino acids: CASSLWGAGGPDTQYF. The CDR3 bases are TGTGCCAGCAGTTTATGGGGAGCGGGAGGGCCAGATACGCAGTATTTT.

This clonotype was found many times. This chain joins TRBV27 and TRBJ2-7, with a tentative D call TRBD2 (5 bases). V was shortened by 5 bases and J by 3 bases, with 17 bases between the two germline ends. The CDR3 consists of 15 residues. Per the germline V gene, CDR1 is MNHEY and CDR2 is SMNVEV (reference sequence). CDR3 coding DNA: TGTGCCAGCAGTCGGCCCGCCGGGAACCACTACGAGCAGTACTTC. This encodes CASSRPAGNHYEQYF.

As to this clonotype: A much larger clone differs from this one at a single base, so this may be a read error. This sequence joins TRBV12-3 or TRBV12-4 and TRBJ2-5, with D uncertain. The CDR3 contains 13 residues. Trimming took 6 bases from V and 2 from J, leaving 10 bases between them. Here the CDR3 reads CASRLGFQETQYF. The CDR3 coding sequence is TGTGCCAGCAGACTGGGATTTCAAGAGACCCAGTACTTC.

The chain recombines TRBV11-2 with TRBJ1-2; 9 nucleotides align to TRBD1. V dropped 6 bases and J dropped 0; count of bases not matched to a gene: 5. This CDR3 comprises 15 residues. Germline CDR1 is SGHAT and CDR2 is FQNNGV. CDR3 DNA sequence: TGTGCCAGCAGGATGAGACAGGGGGCTAACTATGGCTACACCTTC. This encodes CASRMRQGANYGYTF. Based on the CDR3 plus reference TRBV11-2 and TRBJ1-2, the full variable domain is EAGVAQSPRYKIIEKRQSVAFWCNPISGHATLYWYQQILGQGPKLLIQFQNNGVVDDSQLPKDRFSAERLKGVDSTLKIQPAKLEDSAVYLCASRMRQGANYGYTFGSGTRLTVV.

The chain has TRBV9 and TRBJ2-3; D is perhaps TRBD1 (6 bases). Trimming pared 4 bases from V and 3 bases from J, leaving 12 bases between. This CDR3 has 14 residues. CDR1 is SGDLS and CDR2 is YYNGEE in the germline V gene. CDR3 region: CASSRSQGTDTQYF. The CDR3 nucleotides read TGTGCCAGCAGCCGATCCCAGGGGACAGATACGCAGTATTTT.

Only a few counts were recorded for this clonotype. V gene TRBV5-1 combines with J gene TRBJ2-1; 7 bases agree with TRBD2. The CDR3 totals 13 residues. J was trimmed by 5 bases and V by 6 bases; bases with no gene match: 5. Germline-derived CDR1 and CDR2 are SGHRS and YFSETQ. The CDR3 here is CASKGGSDNEQFF. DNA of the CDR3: TGCGCCAGCAAGGGCGGGAGCGACAATGAGCAGTTCTTC.

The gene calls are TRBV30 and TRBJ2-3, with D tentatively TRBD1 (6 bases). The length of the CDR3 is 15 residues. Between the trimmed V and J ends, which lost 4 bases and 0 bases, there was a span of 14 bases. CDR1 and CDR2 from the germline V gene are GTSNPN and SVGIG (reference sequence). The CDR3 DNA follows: TGTGCCTGGACACAGGGTTTTTCTAGCACAGATACGCAGTATTTT. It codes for CAWTQGFSSTDTQYF.

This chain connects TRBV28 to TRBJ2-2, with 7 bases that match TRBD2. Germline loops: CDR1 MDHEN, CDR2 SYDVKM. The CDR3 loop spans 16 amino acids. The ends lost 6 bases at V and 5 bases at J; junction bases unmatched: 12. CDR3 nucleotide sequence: TGTGCCAGCAGCCCCTCGGGACTATCGTCTACCGGGGAGCTGTTTTTT. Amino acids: CASSPSGLSSTGELFF.

The CDR3 loop reads CASSQSGRETQYF. As DNA, the CDR3 is TGTGCCAGCAGCCAGTCGGGACGGGAGACCCAGTACTTC. The V call is TRBV14, the J call TRBJ2-5, with D possibly called TRBD1 or TRBD2 (5 bases each). The V end lost 3 bases, the J end lost 5 bases, and 10 bases lay between the germline ends. Germline CDR1 is SGHDN and CDR2 is FVKESK. The CDR3 runs 13 residues.

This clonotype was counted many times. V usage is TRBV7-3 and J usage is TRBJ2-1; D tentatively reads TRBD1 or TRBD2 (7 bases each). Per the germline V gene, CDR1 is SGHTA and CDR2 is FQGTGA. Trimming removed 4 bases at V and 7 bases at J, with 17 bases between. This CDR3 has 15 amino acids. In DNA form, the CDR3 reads TGTGCCAGCAGCTCACAGGGGAGGGTGGTAAATGAGCAGTTCTTC. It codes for CASSSQGRVVNEQFF.

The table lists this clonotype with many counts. CDR3 residues: CASDRETMSTDTQYF. In nucleotides, the CDR3 is TGTGCCAGTGACCGAGAGACAATGAGCACAGATACGCAGTATTTT. The chain has TRBV12-3 or TRBV12-4 and TRBJ2-3; D gene uncertain. V was shortened by 9 bases and J by 0 bases, with 16 bases between the two germline ends. The CDR3 totals 15 residues.